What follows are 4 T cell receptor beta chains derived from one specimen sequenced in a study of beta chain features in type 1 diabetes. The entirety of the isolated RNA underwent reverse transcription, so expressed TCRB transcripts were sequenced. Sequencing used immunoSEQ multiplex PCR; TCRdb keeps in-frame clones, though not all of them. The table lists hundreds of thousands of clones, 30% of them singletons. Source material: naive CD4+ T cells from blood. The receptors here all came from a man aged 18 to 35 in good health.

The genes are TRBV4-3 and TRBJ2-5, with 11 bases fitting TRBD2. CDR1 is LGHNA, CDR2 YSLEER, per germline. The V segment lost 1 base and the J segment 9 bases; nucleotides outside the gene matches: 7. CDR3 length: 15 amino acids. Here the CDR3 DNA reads TGCGCCAGCAGCCAAGTGAAACTAGCGGGAGCTTCCCAGTACTTC. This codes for CASSQVKLAGASQYF.

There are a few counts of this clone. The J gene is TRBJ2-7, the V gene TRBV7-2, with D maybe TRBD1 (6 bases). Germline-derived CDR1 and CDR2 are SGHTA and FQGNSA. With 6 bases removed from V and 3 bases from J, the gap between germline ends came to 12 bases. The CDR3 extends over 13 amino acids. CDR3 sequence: CASRSTGYYEQYF. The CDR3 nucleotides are TGTGCCAGCAGATCTACAGGGTACTACGAGCAGTACTTC.

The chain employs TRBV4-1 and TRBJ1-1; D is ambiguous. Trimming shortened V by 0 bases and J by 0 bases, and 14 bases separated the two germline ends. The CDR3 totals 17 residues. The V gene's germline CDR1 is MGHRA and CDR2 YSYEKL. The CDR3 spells CASSQEVQANMNTEAFF. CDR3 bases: TGCGCCAGCAGCCAAGAGGTCCAGGCGAACATGAACACTGAAGCTTTCTTT.

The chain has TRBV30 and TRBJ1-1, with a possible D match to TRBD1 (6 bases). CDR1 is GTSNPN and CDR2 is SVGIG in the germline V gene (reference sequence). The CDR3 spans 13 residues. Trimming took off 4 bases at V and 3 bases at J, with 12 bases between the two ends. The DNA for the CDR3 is TGTGCCTGGAAAGGAGGGGGATACACTGAAGCTTTCTTT. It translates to CAWKGGGYTEAFF.